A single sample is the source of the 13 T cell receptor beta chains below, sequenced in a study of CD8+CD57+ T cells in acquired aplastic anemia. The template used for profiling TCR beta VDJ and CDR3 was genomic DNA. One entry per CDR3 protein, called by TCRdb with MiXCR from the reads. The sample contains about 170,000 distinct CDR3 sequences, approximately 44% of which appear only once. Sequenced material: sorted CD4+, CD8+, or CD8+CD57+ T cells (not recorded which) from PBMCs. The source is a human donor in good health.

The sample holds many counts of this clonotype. The CDR3 here is CASSSTGGRETQYF. CDR3 coding DNA: TGTGCCAGCTCCTCGACGGGGGGAAGAGAGACCCAGTACTTC. The J gene is TRBJ2-5, the V gene TRBV19; 7 nucleotides line up with TRBD2. V shed 9 bases and J 4 bases; nucleotides not matched to a gene: 11. This CDR3 is built from 14 residues. In germline, CDR1 is LNHDA, CDR2 SQIVND (reference sequence).

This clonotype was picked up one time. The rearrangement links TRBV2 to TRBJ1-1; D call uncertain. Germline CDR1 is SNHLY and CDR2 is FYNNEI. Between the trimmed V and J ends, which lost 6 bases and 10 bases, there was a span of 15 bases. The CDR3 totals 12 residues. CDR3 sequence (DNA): TGTGCCAGCAGCCGTGCCGGGGTACGAGCTTTCTTT. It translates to CASSRAGVRAFF. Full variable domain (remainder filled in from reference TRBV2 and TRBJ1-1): EPEVTQTPSHQVTQMGQEVILRCVPISNHLYFYWYRQILGQKVEFLVSFYNNEISEKSEIFDDQFSVERPDGSNFTLKIRSTKLEDSAMYFCASSRAGVRAFFGQGTRLTVV.

CDR3 sequence: CSASRGAYNEQFF. The CDR3 nucleotides are TGCAGTGCTAGCCGAGGGGCCTACAATGAGCAGTTCTTC. This chain uses TRBV20-1 with TRBJ2-1; D could derive from TRBD1 or TRBD2 (5 bases each). Trimming took off 3 bases at V and 2 bases at J, with 8 bases between the two ends. Germline loops: CDR1 DFQATT, CDR2 SNEGSKA (reference sequence). The CDR3 runs 13 residues.

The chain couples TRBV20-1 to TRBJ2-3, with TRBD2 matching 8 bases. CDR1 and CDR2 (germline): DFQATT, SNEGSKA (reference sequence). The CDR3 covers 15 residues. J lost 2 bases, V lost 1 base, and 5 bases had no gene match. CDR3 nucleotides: TGCAGTGCTAGAGTTAGCGGGAAACCCACAGATACGCAGTATTTT. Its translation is CSARVSGKPTDTQYF.

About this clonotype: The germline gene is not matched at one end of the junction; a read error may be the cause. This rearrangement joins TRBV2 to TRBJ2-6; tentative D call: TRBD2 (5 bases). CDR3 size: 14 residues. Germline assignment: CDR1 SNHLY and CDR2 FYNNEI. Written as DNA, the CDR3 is TGTGCCAGCAGCCCGGAGGCTGGAGCCAACGTCCTGACTTTC. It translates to CASSPEAGANVLTF.

The CDR3 nucleotides read TGTGCCAGCAGTGAAGCATTCGGCAGGGGCTACGAGCAGTACTTC. Its translation: CASSEAFGRGYEQYF. The chain has TRBV2 and TRBJ2-7, with a weak D call TRBD1 (6 bases). The CDR3 has 15 residues. With 0 bases removed from V and 3 bases from J, the gap between germline ends came to 12 bases. Germline V gene data show CDR1 as SNHLY and CDR2 as FYNNEI.

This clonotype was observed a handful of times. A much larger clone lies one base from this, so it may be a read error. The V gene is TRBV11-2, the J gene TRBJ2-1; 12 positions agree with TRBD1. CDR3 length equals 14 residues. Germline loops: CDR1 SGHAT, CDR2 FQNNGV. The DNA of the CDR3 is TGTGCTTCCTCCCGGGACAGGGGGCGAAATGAGCAGCTCTTC. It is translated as CASSRDRGRNEQLF.

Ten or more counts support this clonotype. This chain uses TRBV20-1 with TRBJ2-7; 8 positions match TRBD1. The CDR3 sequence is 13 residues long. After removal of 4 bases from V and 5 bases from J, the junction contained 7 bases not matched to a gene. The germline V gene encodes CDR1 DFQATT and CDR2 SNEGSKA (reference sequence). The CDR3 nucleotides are TGCAGTGCTACGCATTGGACAGGGAACGAGCAGTACTTC. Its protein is CSATHWTGNEQYF.

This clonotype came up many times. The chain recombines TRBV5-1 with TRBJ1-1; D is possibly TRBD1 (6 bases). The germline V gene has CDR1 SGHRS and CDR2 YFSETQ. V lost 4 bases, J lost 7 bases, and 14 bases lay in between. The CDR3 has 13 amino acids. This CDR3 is CASSRDKAIEAFF. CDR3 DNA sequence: TGCGCCAGCAGCCGGGACAAAGCTATTGAAGCTTTCTTT.

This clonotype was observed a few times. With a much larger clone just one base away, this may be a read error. The CDR3 DNA follows: TGTGCCAGCAGCTCCGACAGGCACTATGGCTACACCTTC. Protein product: CASSSDRHYGYTF. The chain recombines TRBV11-2 with TRBJ1-2, with D tentatively TRBD1 (6 bases). Germline V gene data show CDR1 as SGHAT and CDR2 as FQNNGV. The CDR3 spans 13 residues. V gave up 4 bases and J gave up 3 bases, with 9 bases separating them.

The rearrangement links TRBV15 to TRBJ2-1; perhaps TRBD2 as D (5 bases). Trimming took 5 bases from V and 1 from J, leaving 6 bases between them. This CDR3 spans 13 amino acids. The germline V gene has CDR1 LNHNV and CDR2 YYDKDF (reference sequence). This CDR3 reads CATSRDSYNEQFF. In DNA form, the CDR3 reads TGTGCCACCAGCCGGGATTCCTACAATGAGCAGTTCTTC.

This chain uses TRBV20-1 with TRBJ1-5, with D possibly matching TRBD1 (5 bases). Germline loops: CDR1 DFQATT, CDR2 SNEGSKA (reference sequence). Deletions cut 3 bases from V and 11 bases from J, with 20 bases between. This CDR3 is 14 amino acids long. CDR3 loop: CSARGRRGEAAQHF. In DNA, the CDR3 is TGCAGTGCTAGGGGTCGACGAGGGGAGGCAGCCCAGCATTTT.

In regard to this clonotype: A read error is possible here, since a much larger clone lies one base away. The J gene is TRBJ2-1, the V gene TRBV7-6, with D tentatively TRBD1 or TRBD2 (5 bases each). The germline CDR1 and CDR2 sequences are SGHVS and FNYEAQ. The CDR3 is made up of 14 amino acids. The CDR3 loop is CASGPVRDRNEQLF. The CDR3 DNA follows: TGTGCCAGCGGGCCCGTCCGGGACCGCAATGAGCAGTTGTTC.